These T cell receptor beta chains were read from a single sample in a study of OX40 agonist ivuxolimab in advanced cancers. The data were produced by immunoSEQ multiplex PCR, yet TCRdb's version contains in-frame clones alone and is incomplete. The sample holds around 77,000 clones, around 87% seen once. The sequences come from CD4+ or CD8+ T cells sorted from blood, collected in a trial of the OX40 agonist ivuxolimab. All receptors derive from an adult with an advanced solid tumor such as melanoma, head and neck, liver or kidney cancer. The CDR3 runs from the conserved cysteine through the conserved F or W. D genes are given only for firm matches. Only some rows state a clone size, as once, few, many or a class for expanded clones.

d_call	v_call	clone_size	j_call	cdr3_aa	cdr3_nt
.	TRBV7-3	.	TRBJ2-2	CASSSGSTGELFF	TGTGCCAGCAGCTCCGGGTCCACCGGGGAGCTGTTTTTT
.	TRBV4-2	once	TRBJ2-5	CASSQEAADGTQYF	TGTGCCAGCAGCCAAGAGGCAGCGGACGGGACCCAGTACTTC
.	TRBV5-1	.	TRBJ2-1	CASSSRYNEQFF	TGCGCCAGCAGCTCCCGTTACAATGAGCAGTTCTTC
TRBD1	TRBV5-1	.	TRBJ2-2	CASSSGQTNTGELFF	TGCGCCAGCAGTTCGGGACAGACGAACACCGGGGAGCTGTTTTTT
TRBD2	TRBV2	.	TRBJ2-1	CASSKGTSGMNNEQFF	TGTGCCAGCAGTAAGGGGACTAGCGGAATGAACAATGAGCAGTTCTTC
.	TRBV6-5	once	TRBJ2-3	CASSPDSGTDTQYF	TGTGCCAGCAGTCCTGACTCCGGCACAGATACGCAGTATTTT
TRBD1	TRBV30	.	TRBJ1-5	CAWSAPWGQPNQPQHF	TGTGCCTGGAGTGCTCCCTGGGGACAGCCCAATCAGCCCCAGCATTTT
.	TRBV11-2	.	TRBJ1-2	CASSLVGNYGYTF	TGTGCCAGCAGCTTAGTGGGAAACTATGGCTACACCTTC
.	TRBV19	.	TRBJ2-1	CASSKQGSSYNEQFF	TGTGCCAGTAGTAAACAGGGAAGCTCCTACAATGAGCAGTTCTTC
.	TRBV27	few	TRBJ1-4	CASSLSGARTNEKLFF	TGTGCCAGCAGTTTATCGGGGGCTAGGACTAATGAAAAACTGTTTTTT
.	TRBV11-2	once	TRBJ2-7	CASSLDPDRSYEQYF	TGTGCCAGCAGCTTAGATCCAGACAGGAGCTACGAGCAGTACTTC
TRBD2	TRBV19	.	TRBJ2-5	CASRTLSGNQETQYF	TGTGCCAGTAGGACCCTCAGCGGGAACCAAGAGACCCAGTACTTC
TRBD1	TRBV28	.	TRBJ1-1	CASSFTGDTEAFF	TGTGCCAGCAGTTTTACAGGGGACACTGAAGCTTTCTTT
.	TRBV2	.	TRBJ1-1	CARRGDTELAFF	TGTGCCCGACGGGGGGATACGGAATTAGCTTTCTTT
.	TRBV9	.	TRBJ1-2	CASSVPGGGYTF	TGTGCCAGCAGCGTCCCTGGGGGTGGCTACACCTTC
.	TRBV7-3	few	TRBJ2-6	CASAAGGAGANVLTF	TGTGCCAGCGCTGCAGGAGGGGCCGGGGCCAACGTCCTGACTTTC
TRBD2	TRBV25-1	.	TRBJ2-1	CASSRLAGEQNNEQFF	TGTGCCAGCAGTAGGCTAGCGGGAGAACAAAACAATGAGCAGTTCTTC